A selection of T cell receptor beta chains follows, all from one sample in a study of metastatic and nonmetastatic thyroid tumors. From the PCR reads, TCRdb re-called clones with MiXCR. This sample has 24,000 or so clones, with over 10% found just once. The source material was blood. All receptors derive from a female donor with papillary thyroid cancer or a benign thyroid nodule (not recorded which). Some clones in this sample may be carry-over from other donors' samples. Each CDR3 is given with its conserved first and last residue. A D gene is named only where the DNA matches it firmly. Rows give clone size only sometimes, using once, few, many, or a class for an expanded clone.

TRBJ1-1	TRBD1	TRBV6-1	few	CATSDRGRPMNTEAFF	TGTGCCACGTCGGACAGGGGACGGCCCATGAACACTGAAGCTTTCTTT
TRBJ2-5	NA	TRBV20-1	NA	CSASPWVGGDQETQYF	TGCAGTGCGTCTCCGTGGGTGGGCGGCGACCAAGAGACCCAGTACTTC
TRBJ2-1	NA	TRBV28	many	CASSLGRNNEQFF	TGTGCCAGCAGTTTGGGGCGTAACAATGAGCAGTTCTTC
TRBJ1-3	NA	TRBV3-1	many	CASSQDLRGGNTIYF	TGTGCCAGCAGCCAAGATTTAAGGGGGGGCAACACCATATATTTT
TRBJ2-5	TRBD1	TRBV20-1	many	CSALAGTGDSETQYF	TGCAGTGCTCTCGCCGGGACAGGGGATTCAGAGACCCAGTACTTC
TRBJ2-7	NA	TRBV7-2	few	CASRNGPTYEQYF	TGTGCCAGCAGGAATGGCCCAACCTACGAGCAGTACTTC
TRBJ2-3	TRBD1	TRBV10-3	many	CAISESTGGDTDTQYF	TGTGCCATCAGTGAGTCGACAGGGGGGGACACAGATACGCAGTATTTT
TRBJ1-4	NA	TRBV11-2	many	CASSPRTVSEKLFF	TGTGCCAGCAGCCCTAGGACGGTTTCGGAAAAACTGTTTTTT
TRBJ2-3	TRBD2	TRBV5-5	many	CASSSRTSGGDTQYF	TGTGCCAGCAGCTCACGGACTAGCGGGGGGGATACGCAGTATTTT
TRBJ2-7	NA	TRBV6-2/TRBV6-3	many	CASGGAGEQYF	TGTGCCAGCGGCGGCGCGGGCGAGCAGTACTTC
TRBJ1-2	TRBD1	TRBV28	NA	CARGTGPGYGYTF	TGTGCCAGAGGGACAGGCCCCGGATATGGCTACACCTTC
TRBJ2-7	TRBD2	TRBV20-1	NA	CSAPRTSGSSEQYF	TGCAGTGCTCCCCGGACTAGCGGGAGTTCCGAGCAGTACTTC
TRBJ2-5	TRBD2	TRBV14	many	CASSLGLAELETQYF	TGTGCCAGCAGCCTGGGGCTAGCGGAGTTAGAGACCCAGTACTTC
TRBJ2-7	NA	TRBV5-6	many	CASSSTRSLPYEQYF	TGTGCCAGCAGCTCGACTCGGTCCCTCCCCTACGAGCAGTACTTC
TRBJ1-1	NA	TRBV5-1	many	CASSVRVNTEAFF	TGCGCCAGCAGCGTCAGGGTGAACACTGAAGCTTTCTTT
TRBJ2-7	TRBD2	TRBV20-1	many	CSAGYSGGPYEQYF	TGCAGTGCTGGTTATAGCGGGGGCCCCTACGAGCAGTACTTC
TRBJ2-1	NA	TRBV15	many	CATSPSSENYNEQFF	TGTGCCACCAGCCCCTCATCTGAAAACTACAATGAGCAGTTCTTC
TRBJ2-1	NA	TRBV27	many	CASGGPYTMSEFF	TGTGCCAGCGGTGGGCCGTATACAATGAGTGAGTTCTTC
TRBJ2-7	NA	TRBV5-5	many	CASSFKSSYEQYF	TGTGCCAGCAGCTTCAAGAGTTCCTACGAGCAGTACTTC
TRBJ2-7	NA	TRBV7-8	medium-sized	CASSLLLYEQYF	TGTGCCAGCAGCTTACTCCTTTACGAGCAGTACTTC
TRBJ2-7	NA	TRBV11-2	NA	CASSPWSGPSSYEQYF	TGTGCCAGCAGCCCCTGGTCTGGACCGAGCTCCTACGAGCAGTACTTC
TRBJ1-2	NA	TRBV13	many	CASSLQDGFSNYGYTF	TGTGCCAGCAGCTTACAGGACGGATTTTCAAACTATGGCTACACCTTC
TRBJ1-2	NA	TRBV4-3	NA	CASSPLTGTRGDGCTF	TGCGCCAGCAGCCCTCTCACCGGGACAAGGGGCGATGGCTGCACCTTC
TRBJ2-3	TRBD2	TRBV7-3	many	CASSFSGRDTQYF	TGTGCCAGCAGCTTTAGCGGGCGCGATACGCAGTATTTT
TRBJ1-1	NA	TRBV27	NA	CASSSGHGNLEAFF	TGTGCCAGCAGTTCCGGACATGGAAACCTGGAAGCTTTCTTT